This is a list of T cell receptor beta chains from one sample in a study of shared clonotypes between healthy human individuals. Produced via immunoSEQ multiplex PCR; TCRdb's table is partial and in-frame only. This table has some 500,000 clones, approximately 94% appearing once. Sample: naive CD4+ T cells sorted from blood. The source is a woman under 40 in good health. Each CDR3 is given with its conserved first and last residue. D genes are given only for firm matches. For some rows the clone size is stated as once, few or many, or as a class when expanded; others skip it.

abundance	v_gene	j_gene	len	d_gene	CDR3nt	CDR3aa
-	TRBV28	TRBJ2-7	14	-	TGTGCCAGCAGTCCAGGCTACTATTCCTACGAGCAGTACTTC	CASSPGYYSYEQYF
-	TRBV30	TRBJ1-6	11	-	TGTGCCTGGAGTATCGGGTCACCCCTCCACTTT	CAWSIGSPLHF
-	TRBV19	TRBJ1-1	16	-	TGTGCCAGTAGTATGGCCAGGGGTCGAATGAACACTGAAGCTTTCTTT	CASSMARGRMNTEAFF
-	TRBV5-1	TRBJ2-2	15	TRBD2	TGCGCCAGCAGCACCGGGAGGGCGAACACCGGGGAGCTGTTTTTT	CASSTGRANTGELFF
-	TRBV11-3	TRBJ2-2	14	TRBD1	TGTGCCAGCAGCTTAACCGGGACAGACGGGGAGCTGTTTTTT	CASSLTGTDGELFF
-	TRBV2	TRBJ2-5	16	TRBD2	TGTGCCAGCAGTGAAACCCCCTGGCGGGGGGGGGAGACCCAGTACTTC	CASSETPWRGGETQYF
-	TRBV5-1	TRBJ2-3	15	-	TGCGCCAGCAGCTTCCTACAGGGCAGCACAGATACGCAGTATTTT	CASSFLQGSTDTQYF
once	TRBV5-1	TRBJ2-7	13	-	TGCGCCAGCAGCGGGGAGGCCGGGGGCGAGCAGTACTTC	CASSGEAGGEQYF
-	TRBV5-1	TRBJ2-7	13	TRBD2	TGCGCCAGCCGAGGGACTAGCACCTACGAGCAGTACTTC	CASRGTSTYEQYF
-	TRBV18	TRBJ2-7	14	-	TGTGCCAGCTCACCACAAGGGGGAGACGCCGAGCAGTACTTC	CASSPQGGDAEQYF
-	TRBV7-8	TRBJ2-7	15	-	TGTGCCAGCCTCCTCGAGGGGGATCCTCCCTACGAGCAGTACTTC	CASLLEGDPPYEQYF
-	TRBV6-6	TRBJ2-2	14	-	TGTGCCAGCAGTTACCAAACTAGCACCGGGGAGCTGTTTTTT	CASSYQTSTGELFF
-	TRBV7-2	TRBJ2-3	17	TRBD2	TGTGCCAGCAGCTTAGCGGCGGCTAGCGGGAGGGTAGATACGCAGTATTTT	CASSLAAASGRVDTQYF
-	TRBV5-1	TRBJ1-1	13	-	TGCGCCAGCAGGGTACTTCTGAACACTGAAGCTTTCTTT	CASRVLLNTEAFF
-	TRBV6-6	TRBJ2-7	12	-	TGTGCCAGCAGTTACGCACTTACCGAGCAGTACTTC	CASSYALTEQYF
-	TRBV19	TRBJ1-3	11	-	TGTGCCAGTAGTATCGGGGACACCATATATTTT	CASSIGDTIYF
-	TRBV27	TRBJ2-1	16	TRBD2	TGTGCCAGCAGCAAGCCACTAGCGGACCCTAACAATGAGCAGTTCTTC	CASSKPLADPNNEQFF
-	TRBV6-6	TRBJ2-7	14	TRBD1	TGTGCCAGCACCGACAGGGGTGGACCCTACGAGCAGTACTTC	CASTDRGGPYEQYF
-	TRBV14	TRBJ2-2	16	TRBD1	TGTGCCAGCAGCCAACGGACAGGTCTTTACACCGGGGAGCTGTTTTTT	CASSQRTGLYTGELFF
-	TRBV7-9	TRBJ2-7	15	-	TGTGCCAGCAGCCTCAGCCAGGGATGGGACTACGAGCAGTACTTC	CASSLSQGWDYEQYF
-	TRBV27	TRBJ2-3	18	TRBD2	TGTGCCAGCAGGAGCCTTCTAGCGGGAGGGGCCAGCACAGATACGCAGTATTTT	CASRSLLAGGASTDTQYF
-	TRBV4-1	TRBJ2-1	17	TRBD2	TGCGCCAGCAGCCAAGATCAGACAGCGGGACGTGGGGATGAGCAGTTCTTC	CASSQDQTAGRGDEQFF
-	TRBV28	TRBJ1-1	16	-	TGTGCCAGCAGTCGTCCCGGGACGGGGCTGAACACTGAAGCTTTCTTT	CASSRPGTGLNTEAFF
-	TRBV2	TRBJ1-6	14	-	TGTGCCAGCAGCCCAAGCTCCTATAATTCACCCCTCCACTTT	CASSPSSYNSPLHF
once	TRBV9	TRBJ2-1	15	TRBD2	TGTGCCAGCAGCGTACGGAGTAGCGGGCGGTGGGAGCAGTTCTTC	CASSVRSSGRWEQFF
-	TRBV18	TRBJ2-7	17	TRBD2	TGTGCCAGCTCACTTACTAATCTAGCGGCGAGCTCCTACGAGCAGTACTTC	CASSLTNLAASSYEQYF
-	TRBV27	TRBJ2-1	15	-	TGTGCCAGCACGCCGGCGGGAACCATGGGCGGTGAGCAGTTCTTC	CASTPAGTMGGEQFF
-	TRBV20-1	TRBJ2-7	11	-	TGCAGTGCTAGAGTAGGGCCCGAGCAGTACTTC	CSARVGPEQYF
-	TRBV28	TRBJ2-2	15	-	TGTGCCAGCAGTTTATATGCAGGGAACACCGGGGAGCTGTTTTTT	CASSLYAGNTGELFF
-	TRBV6-1	TRBJ2-1	15	-	TGTGCCAGCAGTGACCCGCTAGAGCTTTACAATGAGCAGTTCTTC	CASSDPLELYNEQFF
-	TRBV5-6	TRBJ2-7	14	TRBD1	TGTGCCAGCAGCTTCGGCAGGGGGCAGGACGAGCAGTACTTC	CASSFGRGQDEQYF
-	TRBV4-2	TRBJ2-7	14	-	TGTGCCAGCAGCCATGTCGACAGTACCTACGAGCAGTACTTC	CASSHVDSTYEQYF
-	TRBV19	TRBJ2-6	16	-	TGTGCCAGTAGTGCCGACGGACGCTCTGGGGCCAACGTCCTGACTTTC	CASSADGRSGANVLTF
-	TRBV19	TRBJ1-4	15	-	TGTGCCAGTAGTATTATCCAGGCAACTAATGAAAAACTGTTTTTT	CASSIIQATNEKLFF
-	TRBV10-3	TRBJ2-3	13	TRBD2	TGTGCCATCGGAGGACTAGCTACAGATACGCAGTATTTT	CAIGGLATDTQYF
-	TRBV5-1	TRBJ2-7	12	-	TGCGCCAGCAGACTCGAGGGCTACGAGCAGTACTTC	CASRLEGYEQYF
-	TRBV6-1	TRBJ2-7	12	-	TGTGCCAGCAGCCTTGCGGGTTACGAGCAGTACTTC	CASSLAGYEQYF
-	TRBV6-5	TRBJ2-5	11	-	TGTGCCAGCAGTAACGGGGAGACCCAGTACTTC	CASSNGETQYF
-	TRBV2	TRBJ2-7	14	TRBD2	TGTGCCAGCAGTGTCTTAGCGGGAGCCGACGAGCAGTACTTC	CASSVLAGADEQYF
-	TRBV15	TRBJ1-3	13	-	TGTGCCAGTAGTAGGGACACTGGAAACACCATATATTTT	CASSRDTGNTIYF
-	TRBV29-1	TRBJ2-1	14	-	TGCAGCGTCGGATCTAACAGGGTAGGCAATGAGCAGTTCTTC	CSVGSNRVGNEQFF